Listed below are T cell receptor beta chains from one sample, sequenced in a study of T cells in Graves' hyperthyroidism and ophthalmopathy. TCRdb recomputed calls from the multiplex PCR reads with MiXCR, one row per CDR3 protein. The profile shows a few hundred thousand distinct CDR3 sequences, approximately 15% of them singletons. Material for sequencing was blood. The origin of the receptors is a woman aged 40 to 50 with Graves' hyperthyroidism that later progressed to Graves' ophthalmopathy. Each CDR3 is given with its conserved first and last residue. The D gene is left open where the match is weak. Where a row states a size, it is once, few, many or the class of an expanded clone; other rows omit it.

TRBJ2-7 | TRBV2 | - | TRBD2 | CASSEGAGGGHEQYF | TGTGCCAGCAGCGAAGGCGCGGGAGGGGGCCACGAGCAGTACTTC
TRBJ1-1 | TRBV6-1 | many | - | CASSVGEEAEAFF | TGTGCCAGCAGTGTGGGGGAGGAGGCTGAAGCTTTCTTT
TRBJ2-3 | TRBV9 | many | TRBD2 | CASSVGSAGVADTQYF | TGTGCCAGCAGCGTAGGTTCAGCGGGAGTTGCAGATACGCAGTATTTT
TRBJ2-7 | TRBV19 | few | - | CASSKERGGEQYF | TGTGCCAGTAGTAAAGAAAGGGGCGGCGAGCAGTACTTC
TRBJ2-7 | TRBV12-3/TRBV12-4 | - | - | CASSFGASRHYEQYF | TGTGCCAGCAGTTTTGGGGCTAGCCGACACTACGAGCAGTACTTC
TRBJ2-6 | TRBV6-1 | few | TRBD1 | CASQSQGVSGANVLTF | TGTGCCAGCCAATCCCAGGGGGTCTCTGGGGCCAACGTCCTGACTTTC
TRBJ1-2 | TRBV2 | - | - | CASSEDSPDYYGYTF | TGTGCCAGCAGTGAGGACAGTCCCGACTATTATGGCTACACCTTC
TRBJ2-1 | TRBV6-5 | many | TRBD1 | CASSYSLGQDNEQFF | TGTGCCAGCAGTTACTCTCTGGGACAGGACAATGAGCAGTTCTTC
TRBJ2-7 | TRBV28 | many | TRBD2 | CASSPYRASGSYEQYF | TGTGCCAGCAGCCCATACCGGGCTAGCGGTTCCTACGAGCAGTACTTC
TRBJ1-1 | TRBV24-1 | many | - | CATSDPRRGTEAFF | TGTGCCACCAGTGACCCGCGGAGGGGAACTGAAGCTTTCTTT
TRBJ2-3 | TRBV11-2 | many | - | CASSLLTGRDTQYF | TGTGCCAGCAGCTTACTTACAGGGAGAGATACGCAGTATTTT
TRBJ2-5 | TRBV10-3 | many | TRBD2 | CAISVAGVETQYF | TGTGCCATCAGCGTAGCGGGAGTTGAGACCCAGTACTTC
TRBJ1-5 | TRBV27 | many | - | CASSFQGFGQPQHF | TGTGCCAGCAGTTTCCAGGGATTCGGCCAGCCCCAGCATTTT
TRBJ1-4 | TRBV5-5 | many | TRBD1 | CASSPNTGASNEKLFF | TGTGCCAGCAGTCCGAATACAGGGGCCTCTAATGAAAAACTGTTTTTT
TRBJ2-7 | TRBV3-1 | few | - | CASSQDFAGESPLYEQYF | TGTGCCAGCAGCCAAGACTTTGCGGGCGAGAGTCCACTCTACGAGCAGTACTTC
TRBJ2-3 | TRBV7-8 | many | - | CASSPSVSLTDTQYF | TGTGCCAGCAGCCCCAGCGTATCCCTCACAGATACGCAGTATTTT
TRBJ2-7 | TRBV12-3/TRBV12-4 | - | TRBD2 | CASSPIRGWTSGGVTYEQYF | TGTGCCAGCAGTCCAATTCGGGGGTGGACTAGCGGGGGCGTTACCTACGAGCAGTACTTC
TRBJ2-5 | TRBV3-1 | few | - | CASSQVAGRRETQYF | TGTGCCAGCAGCCAAGTGGCGGGTCGCAGAGAGACCCAGTACTTC
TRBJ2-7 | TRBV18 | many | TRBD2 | CASSPTSGSFHEQYF | TGTGCCAGCTCCCCGACTAGCGGGAGTTTCCACGAGCAGTACTTC
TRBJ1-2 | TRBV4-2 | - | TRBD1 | CASKQGTADTNVYGYTF | TGTGCCAGCAAACAAGGGACAGCAGATACAAACGTCTATGGCTACACCTTC
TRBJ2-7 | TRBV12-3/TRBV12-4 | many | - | CASSFRGVYEQYF | TGTGCCAGCAGTTTCCGGGGCGTTTACGAGCAGTACTTC
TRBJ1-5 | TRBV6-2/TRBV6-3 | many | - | CASSRESGGRKYQPQHF | TGTGCCAGCAGTCGGGAGTCTGGGGGCAGGAAGTATCAGCCCCAGCATTTT
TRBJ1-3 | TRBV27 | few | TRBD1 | CASSRQGGNTIYF | TGTGCCAGCAGTCGACAGGGAGGAAACACCATATATTTT
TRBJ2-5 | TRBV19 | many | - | CASSCLPRDPKYQETQYF | TGTGCCAGTAGTTGCCTCCCACGAGACCCGAAGTACCAAGAGACCCAGTACTTC
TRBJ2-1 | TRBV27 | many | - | CASGYFGSYNEQFF | TGTGCCTCGGGTTATTTTGGGTCCTACAATGAGCAGTTCTTC
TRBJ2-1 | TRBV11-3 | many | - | CASSLVAGRHEQFF | TGTGCCAGCAGCTTAGTTGCAGGTCGGCATGAGCAGTTCTTC
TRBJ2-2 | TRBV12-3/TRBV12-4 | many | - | CASSLGGGGGTGELFF | TGTGCCAGCAGTTTGGGGGGCGGGGGAGGCACCGGGGAGCTGTTTTTT
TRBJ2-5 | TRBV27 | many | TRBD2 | CASSLWIAGVETQYF | TGTGCCAGCAGTTTATGGATAGCGGGAGTGGAGACCCAGTACTTC
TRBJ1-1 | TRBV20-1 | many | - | CSADPNRGISNTEAFF | TGCAGTGCTGACCCTAACCGCGGGATTTCGAACACTGAAGCTTTCTTT
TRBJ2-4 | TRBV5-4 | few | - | CASRIAGRGGGNIQYF | TGTGCCAGCAGGATTGCGGGCAGGGGAGGGGGAAACATTCAGTACTTC
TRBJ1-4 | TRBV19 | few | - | CASTRQPTNEKLFF | TGTGCCAGTACCCGACAGCCGACTAATGAAAAACTGTTTTTT
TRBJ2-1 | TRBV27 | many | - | CASSFFERQSSYNEQFF | TGTGCCAGCAGTTTTTTCGAGCGGCAAAGCTCCTACAATGAGCAGTTCTTC
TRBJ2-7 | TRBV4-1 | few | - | CASSQVVVIQGSSYEQYF | TGCGCCAGCAGCCAAGTTGTTGTCATTCAGGGTTCTTCCTACGAGCAGTACTTC
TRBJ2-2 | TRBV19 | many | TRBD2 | CASSRTRSELFF | TGTGCCAGTAGTAGGACTAGATCAGAGCTGTTTTTT
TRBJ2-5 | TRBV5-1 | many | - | CASSSAGSQETQYF | TGCGCCAGCAGCTCCGCGGGCAGTCAAGAGACCCAGTACTTC
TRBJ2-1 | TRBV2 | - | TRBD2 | CASSGRTSGIYNEQFF | TGTGCCAGCAGTGGGAGGACTAGCGGGATCTACAATGAGCAGTTCTTC
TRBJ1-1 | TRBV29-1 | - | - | CSGSTGRAEAFF | TGCAGCGGTTCAACAGGGAGGGCTGAAGCTTTCTTT
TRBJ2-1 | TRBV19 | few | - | CASSKALSLYNEQFF | TGTGCCAGTAGTAAGGCGCTGAGCCTTTACAATGAGCAGTTCTTC
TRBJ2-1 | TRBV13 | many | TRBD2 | CASSPTGLAGTNEQFF | TGTGCCAGCAGCCCTACGGGACTAGCGGGAACAAATGAGCAGTTCTTC